The rows below give T cell receptor beta chains drawn from one sample of a study of glioma-infiltrating T cells. Each CDR3 protein is one row after TCRdb ran MiXCR on the multiplex PCR reads. The table has about 130,000 distinct CDR3 sequences, approximately 24% seen once. Sequenced material: glioma tissue, nonneoplastic brain tissue, or PBMCs (not recorded which). The receptors come from a human donor with low-grade glioma or glioblastoma, undergoing nonglioma brain surgery, or in good health (not recorded which). The CDR3 runs from the conserved cysteine through the conserved F or W. D genes are given only for firm matches. The listing skips clone size in some rows; elsewhere it reads once, few, many or a size class.

v_call	clone_size	d_call	j_call	cdr3_nt	cdr3_aa
TRBV4-2	few	-	TRBJ1-6	TGTGCCAGCAGCCTCCGGGCACCAGGGAGTAATTCACCCCTCCACTTT	CASSLRAPGSNSPLHF
TRBV2	many	-	TRBJ2-3	TGTGCCAGCAGGAACCGTACTAGCACAGATACGCAGTATTTT	CASRNRTSTDTQYF
TRBV20-1	many	-	TRBJ2-5	TGCAGTGCTAGAGTGTTGGGAGAGACCCAGTACTTC	CSARVLGETQYF
TRBV6-1	-	TRBD1	TRBJ2-1	TGTGCCAGCAGCGACAGGGCCTCCTACAATGAGCAGTTCTTC	CASSDRASYNEQFF
TRBV11-2	few	TRBD1	TRBJ1-6	TGTGCCAGCAGCTTAGATTGGGACAGGGTTTCACCCCTCCACTTT	CASSLDWDRVSPLHF
TRBV20-1	few	-	TRBJ2-5	TGCAGTGTAGGAAGGACCAAACAAGAGACCCAGTACTTC	CSVGRTKQETQYF
TRBV18	few	TRBD1	TRBJ2-3	TGTGCCAGCTCATGGACAGGGGGCCCCACAGATACGCAGTATTTT	CASSWTGGPTDTQYF
TRBV3-1	few	-	TRBJ1-1	TGTGCCAGCAGCGACGCGAGGACTGAAGCTTTCTTT	CASSDARTEAFF
TRBV7-9	-	-	TRBJ1-2	TGTGCCAGCAGCTTATCGAGACAGCCATCCCATGGCTACACCTTC	CASSLSRQPSHGYTF
TRBV3-1	few	-	TRBJ2-1	TGTGCCAGCAACCGTCCATTAGGTGAGGGCTCCTACAATGAGCAGTTCTTC	CASNRPLGEGSYNEQFF
TRBV29-1	-	-	TRBJ1-2	TGCAGCGTAGGGCAGGGGACCAACTATGGCTACACCTTC	CSVGQGTNYGYTF
TRBV20-1	few	-	TRBJ1-2	TGCAGTCCTAAGATTCGGGGGGGTAGCATCTACACCTTC	CSPKIRGGSIYTF
TRBV20-1	-	TRBD1	TRBJ1-1	TGCAGTGCCCCCCGTGGGGGACAGGAAGCTTTCTTT	CSAPRGGQEAFF
TRBV7-9	-	-	TRBJ2-3	TGTGCCAGCAGCGTAGGAAGAGTGACTACGTCAAGCACAGATACGCAGTATTTT	CASSVGRVTTSSTDTQYF
TRBV20-1	many	-	TRBJ2-3	TGCAGTGCTAGAGATTTGGGAACCACAGATACGCAGTATTTT	CSARDLGTTDTQYF
TRBV20-1	few	-	TRBJ2-3	TGCAGTGCTAGAGATACGCGGGGAAGGACAGATACGCAGTATTTT	CSARDTRGRTDTQYF
TRBV12-3/TRBV12-4	-	-	TRBJ2-3	TGTGCCAGCAGTCCCCGAGGGGCCCGCACAGATACGCAGTATTTT	CASSPRGARTDTQYF
TRBV7-3	few	-	TRBJ2-1	TGTGCCAGCAGCTTAAGAGATGGCAGCCAGGAGCAGTTCTTC	CASSLRDGSQEQFF
TRBV5-1	few	TRBD1	TRBJ1-2	TGCGCCAGCAGCTCGGACAGGGACGGTGGCTACACCTTC	CASSSDRDGGYTF
TRBV20-1	few	-	TRBJ1-1	TGCAGTGCTAGAGACCCCCGAGGGCGGACTGAAGCTTTCTTT	CSARDPRGRTEAFF
TRBV28	-	-	TRBJ1-3	TGTGCCAGCAGTTCTCCCGGAAACACCATATATTTT	CASSSPGNTIYF
TRBV28	few	TRBD2	TRBJ2-2	TGTGCCAGCACACTTGGGGGAGGGATCGCGGCCGGGGAGCTGTTTTTT	CASTLGGGIAAGELFF
TRBV11-2	few	TRBD1	TRBJ2-4	TGTGCCAGCAGCTCCCGGGACAGGGGTCTTCTAGCCAAAAACATTCAGTACTTC	CASSSRDRGLLAKNIQYF
TRBV29-1	-	-	TRBJ2-3	TGCAGCGAGGAGAGGAGCACAGATACGCAGTATTTT	CSEERSTDTQYF
TRBV15	many	-	TRBJ2-5	TGTGCCACCAGCCGCAGGGAAGAGACCCAGTACTTC	CATSRREETQYF
TRBV7-3	few	-	TRBJ2-2	TGTGCCAGCACCATCTCCGGGGGAACGAACACCGGGGAGCTGTTTTTT	CASTISGGTNTGELFF
TRBV29-1	-	TRBD2	TRBJ2-5	TGCAGCTCAGAGGGTCTAGCGGGGGTGGAGGCCCAGTACTTC	CSSEGLAGVEAQYF
TRBV29-1	-	-	TRBJ2-1	TGCAGCGTTGAGGGGTCAGGGGGGGTATACAATGAGCAGTTCTTC	CSVEGSGGVYNEQFF
TRBV18	-	TRBD1	TRBJ1-1	TGTGCCAGCTCACTTGGACAGGAATTGTATGGAGCTTTCTTT	CASSLGQELYGAFF
TRBV12-3/TRBV12-4	many	TRBD1	TRBJ1-5	TGTGCCAGCAGTTTAGCTCGACAGGGAGGCAATCAGCCCCAGCATTTT	CASSLARQGGNQPQHF
TRBV20-1	few	TRBD1	TRBJ1-1	TGCAGTACCCCGGACAGGGCTAGCACTGAAGCTTTCTTT	CSTPDRASTEAFF
TRBV7-3	-	TRBD1	TRBJ2-2	TGTGCCAGCAGCTCGTGGGACAGGGCAGGAACCGGGGAGCTGTTTTTT	CASSSWDRAGTGELFF
TRBV5-4	-	-	TRBJ2-5	TGTGCCAGCAGCAAGGACACCCAAGAGACCCAGTACTTC	CASSKDTQETQYF
TRBV11-2	-	-	TRBJ1-2	TGTGCCAGCAGCTTGGAAGACAGGCTCTATGGCTACACCTTC	CASSLEDRLYGYTF
TRBV3-1	few	-	TRBJ1-5	TGTGCCAGCAGCAACCGCAGGGGAGGCAATCAGCCCCAGCATTTT	CASSNRRGGNQPQHF
TRBV2	few	-	TRBJ1-5	TGTGCCAGCAGTGAACCCAATCAGCCCCAGCATTTT	CASSEPNQPQHF
TRBV5-1	-	TRBD1	TRBJ2-1	TGCGCCAGCAGGGCCCTTGGAAACCCCTCAAGGACAGGAAACTACAATGAGCAGTTCTTC	CASRALGNPSRTGNYNEQFF
TRBV6-1	few	TRBD1	TRBJ1-1	TGTGCCAGCAGAGAAATCAGGGGGCGCCGCACTGAAGCTTTCTTT	CASREIRGRRTEAFF
TRBV6-1	many	-	TRBJ1-1	TGTGCCAGCAGTGAACCCACCGACCCGGGAGCTTTCTTT	CASSEPTDPGAFF
TRBV29-1	-	-	TRBJ1-3	TGCAGCGCAGCAACCAGACTCGTTAACACCATATATTTT	CSAATRLVNTIYF
TRBV7-6	few	TRBD1	TRBJ2-3	TGTGCCAGCAGCTTAAGACAGGGCTCTTCAGATACGCAGTATTTT	CASSLRQGSSDTQYF
TRBV29-1	few	TRBD2	TRBJ2-3	TGCAGCGGCCTGGCGGGGGGCCCATCAGATACGCAGTATTTT	CSGLAGGPSDTQYF
TRBV20-1	-	-	TRBJ2-1	TGCAGTGCTAGAGAGGGGGATGAGCAGTTCTTC	CSAREGDEQFF
TRBV20-1	many	-	TRBJ2-1	TGCAGTGCTAGAGACAGGGTCCAAGCCTACAATGAGCAGTTCTTC	CSARDRVQAYNEQFF
TRBV2	-	-	TRBJ1-5	TGTGCCAGCAGCACAGGGCGAGGACAGCCCCAGCATTTT	CASSTGRGQPQHF
TRBV24-1	many	-	TRBJ1-5	TGTGCCACCAGTGACGCTTCAGGGCCAAATCAGCCCCAGCATTTT	CATSDASGPNQPQHF
TRBV4-2	-	-	TRBJ1-3	TGTGCCAGCAGCCAAGATACAATCGGAAACACCATATATTTT	CASSQDTIGNTIYF
TRBV15	many	-	TRBJ2-5	TGTGCCACCAGCAGAGACGGACAGCAAGGGGAGACCCAGTACTTC	CATSRDGQQGETQYF
TRBV5-1	-	-	TRBJ2-3	TGCGCCAGCAGCTTTGCCGGGTCTGATACGCAGTATTTT	CASSFAGSDTQYF
TRBV7-8	-	TRBD1	TRBJ1-5	TGTGCCAGCAGCTTCGACAGGGGGCTGGGTCAGCCCCAGCATTTT	CASSFDRGLGQPQHF
TRBV20-1	many	TRBD1	TRBJ1-1	TGCAGTGCTCCAGCCGGGACAGTGAACACTGAAGCTTTCTTT	CSAPAGTVNTEAFF
TRBV6-1	many	-	TRBJ1-1	TGTGCCAGCAGCCCGATCGGACGGGGGATGGGAACTGAAGCTTTCTTT	CASSPIGRGMGTEAFF
TRBV7-7	-	TRBD2	TRBJ2-5	TGTGCTAGCAGCTTAGGACTAGCGGGGGCGGAGACCCAGTACTTC	CASSLGLAGAETQYF
TRBV12-3/TRBV12-4	-	-	TRBJ1-1	TGTGCCAGCACCCCCCGGGGGCAGAACACTGAAGCTTTCTTT	CASTPRGQNTEAFF
TRBV14	-	TRBD1	TRBJ1-5	TGTGCCAGCAGCCAAGGGACAGGGGCAGTCCAGCATTTT	CASSQGTGAVQHF
TRBV18	-	-	TRBJ1-1	TGTGCCAGCTCACCTCGCGGACAGATGAACACTGAAGCTTTCTTT	CASSPRGQMNTEAFF